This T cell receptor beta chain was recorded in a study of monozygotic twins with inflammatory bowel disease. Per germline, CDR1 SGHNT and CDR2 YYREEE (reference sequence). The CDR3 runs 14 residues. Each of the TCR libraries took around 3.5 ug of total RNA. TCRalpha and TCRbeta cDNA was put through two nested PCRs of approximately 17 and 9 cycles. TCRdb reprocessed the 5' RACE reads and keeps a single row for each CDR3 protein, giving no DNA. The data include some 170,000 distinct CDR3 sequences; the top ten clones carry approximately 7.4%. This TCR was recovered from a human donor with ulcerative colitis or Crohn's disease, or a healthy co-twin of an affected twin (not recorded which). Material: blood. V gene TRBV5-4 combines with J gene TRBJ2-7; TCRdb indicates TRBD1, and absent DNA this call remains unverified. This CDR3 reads CASSMGQSSYEQYF.